A single sample is the source of the 5 T cell receptor beta chains below, sequenced in a study of T-cell memory formation after mild COVID-19. TCRdb reanalysed the 5' RACE reads using MiXCR and keeps one entry per CDR3 protein. Of roughly 240,000 distinct CDR3 sequences in the sample, roughly 17% are singletons; the top ten hold about a fifth. Sequenced sample: PBMCs or a T cell subset sorted from them (not recorded which). These receptors were collected from a man between 18 and 29 years old who had mild COVID-19 (a few samples of this study predate the infection). Cell type and time point are not known.

This chain uses TRBV7-2 with TRBJ1-5; D gene uncertain. CDR1 and CDR2 from the germline V gene are SGHTA and FQGNSA. V lost 4 bases and J lost 4, with 11 bases in between. The CDR3 has 14 amino acids. CDR3: CASSYRVANQPQHF. The CDR3 nucleotides are TGTGCCAGCAGCTACCGGGTCGCTAATCAGCCCCAGCATTTT.

The table lists this clonotype with a few counts. V and J are TRBV5-1 and TRBJ2-3, with TRBD2 as a possible D gene (5 bases). Deletions cut 2 bases from V and 0 bases from J, with 10 bases between. The germline V gene encodes CDR1 SGHRS and CDR2 YFSETQ. CDR3 length: 15 amino acids. CDR3 in amino acids: CASSFDGVSTDTQYF. The CDR3, as DNA: TGCGCCAGCAGCTTCGACGGGGTAAGCACAGATACGCAGTATTTT.

This clonotype was recorded a few times. The J gene is TRBJ1-1, the V gene TRBV6-5; possibly TRBD1 for D (5 bases). Deletions cut 5 bases from V and 9 bases from J, with 16 bases between. This CDR3 has 13 residues. Germline CDR1 and CDR2: MNHEY and SVGAGI. Written as DNA, the CDR3 is TGTGCCAGCAGTCAAGTAATCGACAGAAAAGCTTTCTTT. Translation: CASSQVIDRKAFF.

This clonotype appeared many times. The V call is TRBV5-1, the J call TRBJ2-2; the D gene is possibly TRBD1 (5 bases). The CDR3 consists of 17 residues. V was trimmed by 0 bases and J by 6 bases, leaving 18 bases between them. Per the germline V gene, CDR1 is SGHRS and CDR2 is YFSETQ. As DNA, the CDR3 is TGCGCCAGCAGCTTGGTTTTCGACAGCTGGATCTCCGGGGAGCTGTTTTTT. This sequence encodes CASSLVFDSWISGELFF.

Remarks on this clonotype: The junction departs from germline at one end; a sequencing error may be responsible. The V gene is TRBV12-3 or TRBV12-4, the J gene TRBJ2-1; D gene uncertain. CDR3 length: 18 residues. This chain's CDR3 is CASSLLLQVTTTYSEQFF. The DNA for the CDR3 is TGTGCCAGCAGTTTGTTACTCCAGGTCACCACCACTTACAGTGAGCAGTTCTTC.